Included here is one T cell receptor beta chain sequence, with context. This sample is drawn from a study of cytomegalovirus exposure and HLA in healthy donors. The V and J ends lost 4 bases and 7 bases respectively, with 13 bases between them. The CDR3 has 13 residues. Germline V gene sequence: CDR1 SGHNT, CDR2 YENEEA. Researchers ran the PCR with 60 Vbeta and 13 Jbeta primers. The protocol was immunoSEQ multiplex PCR, while the TCRdb copy is restricted to in-frame clones and leaves out a portion. The sample carries about 130,000 clones, 70% to 85% recorded once. This chain connects TRBV11-3 to TRBJ1-1; tentatively, D is TRBD1 (6 bases). Sequenced material: PBMCs. This TCR was sampled from a boy aged 2 to 10 in good health and CMV-seronegative. The CDR3 region has the DNA TGTGCCAGCAGCTCCCTTAAGACAGGTGAAGCTTTCTTT. As protein: CASSSLKTGEAFF.